Listed here are 32 T cell receptor beta chains from one sample, sequenced in a study of T-cell reconstitution after alpha-beta-depleted transplantation in children. As it was prepared, the TCRbeta library received unique molecular identifiers. TCRdb processed the PCR reads anew with MiXCR; each CDR3 protein has one entry. The sample consists of around 440,000 distinct CDR3 sequences, roughly 16% of them appearing once. Specimen: PBMCs, mostly from graft donor cells, collected 360 days after TCRalphabeta/CD19-depleted stem cell transplant. The receptors were gathered from a boy in the first two years of life who had a stem cell transplant for Wiskott-Aldrich syndrome, so the T cells may come from the graft donor.

V is TRBV5-1 and J is TRBJ2-1; 11 bases match TRBD2. Germline-derived CDR1 and CDR2 are SGHRS and YFSETQ. V shed 1 base, J shed 5 bases, and the junction held 5 bases outside the gene matches. CDR3 length: 16 residues. CDR3 sequence reads: CASSLLLAGGHNEQFF. The CDR3, as DNA: TGCGCCAGCAGCTTGCTGCTAGCGGGGGGACACAATGAGCAGTTCTTC. Filled out from reference TRBV5-1 and TRBJ2-1, the complete variable domain reads KAGVTQTPRYLIKTRGQQVTLSCSPISGHRSVSWYQQTPGQGLQFLFEYFSETQRNKGNFPGRFSGRQFSNSRSEMNVSTLELGDSALYLCASSLLLAGGHNEQFFGPGTRLTVL.

This chain joins TRBV6-5 and TRBJ2-1, with D possibly TRBD2 on 5 matching bases. Between the trimmed V and J ends, which lost 4 bases and 6 bases, there was a span of 13 bases. The CDR3 loop spans 14 amino acids. Germline V lookup: CDR1 MNHEY, CDR2 SVGAGI. The CDR3 protein is CASSSTGFSNEQFF. DNA of the CDR3: TGTGCCAGCAGTTCGACGGGGTTTAGCAATGAGCAGTTCTTC.

This clonotype was detected a few times. The gene calls are TRBV6-4 and TRBJ2-1, with D perhaps being TRBD1 or TRBD2 (5 bases each). This CDR3 has 11 amino acids. Germline V CDR1 and CDR2: MRHNA, SNTAGT. Trimming took off 8 bases at V and 7 bases at J, with 9 bases between the two ends. CDR3 nucleotides: TGTGCCAGCGGGGGTGGGAATGAGCAGTTCTTC. Protein sequence: CASGGGNEQFF.

V gene TRBV6-1 combines with J gene TRBJ2-2; D gene uncertain. The germline V gene encodes CDR1 MNHNS and CDR2 SASEGT. This CDR3 has 14 amino acids. The germline V and J ends were trimmed by 8 bases and 1 base, with 11 bases remaining between them. This CDR3 is CASGISLNTGELFF. For the CDR3, the DNA is TGTGCCAGCGGGATTAGTTTGAACACCGGGGAGCTGTTTTTT.

This clonotype was picked up a small number of times. The chain carries TRBV12-3 or TRBV12-4 and TRBJ1-3; D gene uncertain. The V end lost 2 bases, the J end lost 1 base, and 6 bases lay between the germline ends. The CDR3 spans 14 residues. The CDR3 DNA reads TGTGCCAGCAGTTTAATAGTGTCTGGAAACACCATATATTTT. It specifies CASSLIVSGNTIYF.

V gene TRBV20-1 combines with J gene TRBJ1-3, with D perhaps matching TRBD1 (6 bases). Germline V CDR1 and CDR2: DFQATT, SNEGSKA (reference sequence). The CDR3 extends over 13 amino acids. The V end was cut by 4 bases, the J end by 7 bases, with 14 bases between. CDR3 loop: CSAKDSRRNTIYF. The CDR3 bases are TGCAGTGCTAAGGACAGCCGGAGGAACACCATATATTTT.

A few counts support this clonotype. The chain links TRBV5-5 to TRBJ2-3; D gene unclear. The CDR3 sequence is 14 residues long. Looked up from germline, CDR1 is SGHKS and CDR2 is YYEKEE (reference sequence). Trimming took 2 bases from V and 2 from J, leaving 9 bases between them. DNA of the CDR3: TGTGCCAGCAGCTTCGGGCCCCCCACAGATACGCAGTATTTT. Residues: CASSFGPPTDTQYF.

This clonotype was recorded once. The CDR3 spells CSASAGDSNQPQHF. The CDR3 region has the DNA TGCAGTGCTAGCGCTGGAGATAGCAATCAGCCCCAGCATTTT. This chain connects TRBV20-1 to TRBJ1-5; D is undetermined. This CDR3 spans 14 amino acids. Looked up from germline, CDR1 is DFQATT and CDR2 is SNEGSKA (reference sequence). Trimming removed 3 bases at V and 0 bases at J, with 9 bases between.

This chain links TRBV30 with TRBJ1-2, with D perhaps TRBD1 (5 bases). The CDR3 totals 13 residues. Per germline, CDR1 GTSNPN and CDR2 SVGIG (reference sequence). V lost 0 bases and J lost 5, with 10 bases in between. In DNA, the CDR3 is TGTGCCTGGAGTGTGAGGGGAGCGTATGGCTACACCTTC. This encodes CAWSVRGAYGYTF. The full variable domain, in which reference TRBV30 and TRBJ1-2 provide the parts outside the CDR3, is SQTIHQWPATLVQPVGSPLSLECTVEGTSNPNLYWYRQAAGRGLQLLFYSVGIGQISSEVPQNLSASRPQDRQFILSSKKLLLSDSGFYLCAWSVRGAYGYTFGSGTRLTVV.

This rearrangement joins TRBV11-1 to TRBJ1-4, with D hard to call. Trimming cost V 5 bases and J 8 bases, with 33 bases left between them. Looked up from germline, CDR1 is SGHAT and CDR2 is FQDESV (reference sequence). The CDR3 runs to 20 residues. The CDR3 reads CASSEGQLRKAGRKKEKLFF. The CDR3 nucleotides are TGTGCCAGCAGCGAAGGGCAACTTAGGAAGGCAGGCCGAAAGAAAGAAAAACTGTTTTTT.

This chain joins TRBV7-9 and TRBJ2-1; possible D gene TRBD1, 5 bases. CDR3 length: 15 residues. The ends were cut back, 1 base at V and 0 bases at J, with 7 bases in the middle. CDR1 SEHNR and CDR2 FQNEAQ come from the germline V gene (reference sequence). The CDR3 nucleotides are TGTGCCAGCAGCTTAGGACAGTACTCCTACAATGAGCAGTTCTTC. Translation: CASSLGQYSYNEQFF. Full variable domain (missing parts from reference TRBV7-9 and TRBJ2-1): DTGVSQNPRHKITKRGQNVTFRCDPISEHNRLYWYRQTLGQGPEFLTYFQNEAQLEKSRLLSDRFSAERPKGSFSTLEIQRTEQGDSAMYLCASSLGQYSYNEQFFGPGTRLTVL.

Many counts were recorded for this clonotype. The chain uses TRBV27 and TRBJ2-7; TRBD1 matches 9 bases. The germline gives CDR1 MNHEY, CDR2 SMNVEV (reference sequence). The length of the CDR3 is 15 residues. V was pared by 5 bases and J by 2 bases, with 7 bases of the junction left unmatched. This chain's CDR3 is CASSPRDRETYEQYF. The CDR3 coding sequence is TGTGCCAGCAGTCCTAGGGACAGGGAGACCTACGAGCAGTACTTC.

This chain joins TRBV7-2 and TRBJ2-3; 11 bases match TRBD2. CDR3 length: 16 residues. Trimming cost V 6 bases and J 1 base; bases outside gene matches: 6. Germline-derived CDR1 and CDR2 are SGHTA and FQGNSA. Written as DNA, the CDR3 is TGTGCCAGCAGGGTGACTAGCGGGATTCGCACAGATACGCAGTATTTT. This gives the protein CASRVTSGIRTDTQYF.

The sample holds a few counts of this clonotype. The gene calls are TRBV24-1 and TRBJ1-2, with no clear D. The CDR3 is 12 amino acids. The germline V gene encodes CDR1 KGHDR and CDR2 SFDVKD. Trimming removed 5 bases at V and 8 bases at J, with 11 bases between. The CDR3 sequence: CATSVEGRGYTF. As DNA, the CDR3 is TGTGCCACCAGTGTAGAAGGACGGGGCTACACCTTC.

The CDR3 nucleotides are TGTGCCACCAGCAGGGCGTGGGGGGAGGTCGGGGAGACCCAGTACTTC. Translated: CATSRAWGEVGETQYF. The V and J genes are TRBV15 and TRBJ2-5; a weak D match, TRBD2 (6 bases). Germline assignment: CDR1 LNHNV and CDR2 YYDKDF (reference sequence). The V and J ends lost 3 bases and 5 bases respectively, with 19 bases between them. This CDR3 spans 16 amino acids.

This clonotype was found many times. The chain links TRBV7-9 to TRBJ2-7; 7 bases line up with TRBD1. In germline, CDR1 is SEHNR, CDR2 FQNEAQ (reference sequence). Trimming at V came to 4 bases and at J to 2 bases, leaving 11 bases not matched to a gene. The CDR3 sequence is 16 residues long. In DNA form, the CDR3 reads TGTGCCAGCAGCTCCCTGACAGGGAAGTCGACCTACGAGCAGTACTTC. It codes for CASSSLTGKSTYEQYF.

The V call is TRBV7-9, the J call TRBJ2-1; D is possibly TRBD2 (5 bases). Trimming shortened V by 5 bases and J by 8 bases, and 16 bases separated the two germline ends. There are 14 residues in the CDR3. Per germline, CDR1 SEHNR and CDR2 FQNEAQ (reference sequence). CDR3 sequence: CASSPGKGEYEQFF. The CDR3 region has the DNA TGTGCCAGCAGCCCAGGAAAGGGAGAGTATGAGCAGTTCTTC. Full variable domain (rest looked up from reference TRBV7-9 and TRBJ2-1): DTGVSQNPRHKITKRGQNVTFRCDPISEHNRLYWYRQTLGQGPEFLTYFQNEAQLEKSRLLSDRFSAERPKGSFSTLEIQRTEQGDSAMYLCASSPGKGEYEQFFGPGTRLTVL.

This clonotype occurred a few times. The V call is TRBV5-1, the J call TRBJ1-1; tentative D call: TRBD1 (6 bases). Germline V gives CDR1 SGHRS, CDR2 YFSETQ. V gave up 0 bases and J gave up 10 bases, with 16 bases separating them. The CDR3 sequence is 14 residues long. The CDR3 DNA reads TGCGCCAGCAGCTTGGAGGGGCAAGGGACACTAGCTTTCTTT. This codes for CASSLEGQGTLAFF.

The chain is built from TRBV5-6 and TRBJ2-1; D is tentatively TRBD1 or TRBD2 (6 bases each). V was trimmed by 7 bases and J by 1 base, leaving 12 bases between them. The CDR3 has 14 residues. Per the germline V gene, CDR1 is SGHDT and CDR2 is YYEEEE. The CDR3 DNA follows: TGTGCCAGCGGGAAGGGGGGTTCCTACAATGAGCAGTTCTTC. It translates to CASGKGGSYNEQFF.

The chain recombines TRBV6-6 with TRBJ2-1; D is perhaps TRBD2 (6 bases). Per germline, CDR1 MNHNY and CDR2 SVGAGI (reference sequence). The germline V and J ends were trimmed by 5 bases and 7 bases, with 9 bases remaining between them. The CDR3 extends over 12 amino acids. CDR3 amino acids: CASSPTSNEQFF. CDR3 nucleotides: TGTGCCAGCAGTCCGACTAGTAATGAGCAGTTCTTC.

This clonotype appeared a few times. V usage is TRBV25-1 and J usage is TRBJ2-5; 7 bases line up with TRBD2. The ends lost 4 bases at V and 7 bases at J; junction bases unmatched: 6. The CDR3 totals 13 residues. The V gene's germline CDR1 is MGHDK and CDR2 SYGVNS. This CDR3 is CASSGSGVGTQYF. The CDR3 DNA reads TGTGCCAGCAGTGGAAGCGGGGTTGGGACCCAGTACTTC. Full variable domain (outside the CDR3, taken from reference TRBV25-1 and TRBJ2-5): EADIYQTPRYLVIGTGKKITLECSQTMGHDKMYWYQQDPGMELHLIHYSYGVNSTEKGDLSSESTVSRIRTEHFPLTLESARPSHTSQYLCASSGSGVGTQYFGPGTRLLVL.

This clonotype has just a few counts. The chain has TRBV7-8 and TRBJ2-1, with D perhaps matching TRBD2 (5 bases). Germline V gives CDR1 SGHVS, CDR2 FQNEAQ. Between the trimmed V and J ends, which lost 4 bases and 6 bases, there was a span of 13 bases. This CDR3 contains 14 residues. The CDR3 is CASSSPAGTNEQFF. CDR3 bases: TGTGCCAGCAGCTCCCCTGCGGGTACCAATGAGCAGTTCTTC.

This clonotype was detected a few times. This chain joins TRBV29-1 and TRBJ1-1; a possible D gene is TRBD1 (6 bases). V lost 4 bases to trimming and J lost 5 bases, with 20 bases between them. The CDR3 loop spans 15 amino acids. Germline CDR1 SQVTM, CDR2 ANQGSEA. CDR3 bases: TGCAGCGTTGCCCCGACAGGTCTTCCTGGTACTGAAGCTTTCTTT. Its translation is CSVAPTGLPGTEAFF. Full variable domain (rest looked up from reference TRBV29-1 and TRBJ1-1): SAVISQKPSRDICQRGTSLTIQCQVDSQVTMMFWYRQQPGQSLTLIATANQGSEATYESGFVIDKFPISRPNLTFSTLTVSNMSPEDSSIYLCSVAPTGLPGTEAFFGQGTRLTVV.

The rearrangement joins TRBV6-5 to TRBJ2-7; D is possibly TRBD2 (5 bases). CDR1 and CDR2 from the germline V gene are MNHEY and SVGAGI. V dropped 0 bases and J dropped 2 bases, with 14 bases sitting between them. The CDR3 runs to 16 residues. In DNA, the CDR3 is TGTGCCAGCAGTTACTCCCGCCCAGGAGGCCCCTACGAGCAGTACTTC. This translates into CASSYSRPGGPYEQYF.

The genes are TRBV10-3 and TRBJ2-4, with D hard to call. The germline V gene encodes CDR1 ENHRY and CDR2 SYGVKD. The length of the CDR3 is 15 residues. V was pared by 2 bases and J by 0 bases, with 8 bases between. CDR3 region: CAISEGVLAKNIQYF. CDR3 bases: TGTGCCATCAGTGAGGGGGTCCTAGCCAAAAACATTCAGTACTTC.

The chain combines TRBV20-1 with TRBJ2-2; tentative D call: TRBD1 (5 bases). V was clipped by 6 bases and J by 4 bases, with 15 bases between them. This CDR3 is built from 14 residues. CDR1 is DFQATT, CDR2 SNEGSKA, per germline (reference sequence). In DNA, the CDR3 is TGCAGTGCGGTACAGGATTTGGCCACCGGGGAGCTGTTTTTT. Amino acids: CSAVQDLATGELFF.

This clonotype occurred a few times. The chain joins TRBV18 to TRBJ2-1, with TRBD2 matching over 8 bases. Germline V lookup: CDR1 KGHSH, CDR2 LQKENI. Losses at the gene ends were 4 bases for V and 5 bases for J; bases not matched to a gene: 4. The CDR3 length is 14 residues. This chain's CDR3 is CASSRGTSNNEQFF. The CDR3 DNA follows: TGTGCCAGCTCACGAGGGACTAGTAACAATGAGCAGTTCTTC.

This clonotype has only a few counts. V is TRBV27 and J is TRBJ2-1, with 7 positions matching TRBD2. Germline CDR1 reads MNHEY; CDR2 reads SMNVEV (reference sequence). The CDR3 loop spans 16 amino acids. Trimming removed 6 bases from V and 0 bases from J; junction bases left unmatched: 8. CDR3 amino acids: CASSSRLAASYNEQFF. CDR3 DNA sequence: TGTGCCAGCAGCTCCCGGCTAGCGGCCTCCTACAATGAGCAGTTCTTC.

The chain is built from TRBV5-4 and TRBJ2-1; the match to TRBD2 covers 7 bases. This CDR3 has 14 residues. V shed 7 bases and J 0 bases; nucleotides not matched to a gene: 4. Germline V gene data show CDR1 as SGHNT and CDR2 as YYREEE (reference sequence). CDR3 residues: CASPREPSYNEQFF. The CDR3 DNA sequence: TGTGCCAGCCCGCGGGAGCCCTCCTACAATGAGCAGTTCTTC.

This clonotype was detected many times. The J gene is TRBJ1-5, the V gene TRBV20-1; 7 nucleotides match TRBD1. CDR1 DFQATT and CDR2 SNEGSKA come from the germline V gene (reference sequence). This CDR3 has 15 residues. Unmatched junction bases numbered 11, after V lost 6 bases and J lost 3 bases. CDR3 in DNA: TGCAGTGCGAGCCTCGGGGGGACAGTCAATCAGCCCCAGCATTTT. It specifies CSASLGGTVNQPQHF.

This clonotype was recorded a few times. The rearrangement joins TRBV18 to TRBJ2-1, with 11 bases aligning to TRBD2. The J segment lost 0 bases and the V segment lost 3 bases, leaving 4 bases of the junction unmatched. CDR1 is KGHSH, CDR2 LQKENI, per germline. The CDR3 contains 17 residues. CDR3 protein: CASSPLAGGLSYNEQFF. The CDR3 DNA reads as TGTGCCAGCTCACCTTTAGCGGGAGGGCTCTCCTACAATGAGCAGTTCTTC. Full variable domain (rest looked up from reference TRBV18 and TRBJ2-1): NAGVMQNPRHLVRRRGQEARLRCSPMKGHSHVYWYRQLPEEGLKFMVYLQKENIIDESGMPKERFSAEFPKEGPSILRIQQVVRGDSAAYFCASSPLAGGLSYNEQFFGPGTRLTVL.

A note on this clonotype: Compared with germline, one end of the junction differs, possibly owing to a read error. The V gene is TRBV12-3 or TRBV12-4, the J gene TRBJ2-2, with D possibly being TRBD2 (6 bases). This CDR3 comprises 14 residues. The CDR3 nucleotides are TGTGCCAGCAGAGACCATGCTTTAGCGGTGGAGTTGTTTTTT. Amino acid sequence: CASRDHALAVELFF.